This entry lists 21 T cell receptor beta chains sequenced from one sample in a study of early T cells in non-severe SARS-CoV-2 infection. TCRdb used MiXCR to reprocess the 5' RACE reads, holding one entry per CDR3 protein. The profile shows 25,000 to 30,000 distinct CDR3 sequences, around 4% of them singletons. The sequencing sample was made of whole blood. These receptors all stem from an adult who was a healthcare worker with PCR-confirmed SARS-CoV-2 infection or an uninfected control (not recorded which).

This clonotype came up many times. This chain links TRBV6-2 or TRBV6-3 with TRBJ2-1; 8 bases match TRBD2. V gave up 6 bases and J gave up 3 bases; unmatched junction bases: 10. The germline V gene encodes CDR1 MNHEY and CDR2 SVGEGT. The CDR3 extends over 16 amino acids. CDR3 in amino acids: CASSIFSGKHYNEQFF. Here the CDR3 DNA reads TGTGCCAGCAGCATTTTTAGCGGGAAACACTACAATGAGCAGTTCTTC.

J is TRBJ2-5 and V is TRBV7-6; 11 bases are a match to TRBD2. Unmatched junction bases numbered 4, after V lost 5 bases and J lost 2 bases. The CDR3 spans 15 residues. Germline V CDR1 and CDR2: SGHVS, FNYEAQ. CDR3 sequence reads: CASSHRLAGQETQYF. CDR3 nucleotide sequence: TGTGCCAGCAGCCACCGACTAGCGGGACAAGAGACCCAGTACTTC.

The V and J genes are TRBV12-3 or TRBV12-4 and TRBJ2-3; TRBD2 matches at 8 bases. The CDR3 extends over 14 amino acids. V lost 9 bases and J lost 0; bases outside the gene matches: 5. CDR3 nucleotides: TGTGCCAGTGGGGCTAGCGGGAGCACAGATACGCAGTATTTT. Residues: CASGASGSTDTQYF.

This clonotype occurred many times. J is TRBJ1-1 and V is TRBV12-3 or TRBV12-4; D remains ambiguous. The CDR3 has 13 amino acids. Trimming cost V 4 bases and J 1 base, with 7 bases left between them. The DNA of the CDR3 is TGTGCCAGCAGTTGGGAACAGAACACTGAAGCTTTCTTT. Translated, it gives CASSWEQNTEAFF.

V is TRBV6-1 and J is TRBJ2-1; D unresolved. V was shortened by 8 bases and J by 10 bases, with 18 bases between the two germline ends. The CDR3 covers 13 residues. The germline V gene has CDR1 MNHNS and CDR2 SASEGT. CDR3: CASSSGLSGEQFF. The CDR3 DNA is TGTGCCAGCTCTTCCGGGCTCTCTGGCGAGCAGTTCTTC.

The sample holds many counts of this clonotype. The J gene is TRBJ2-5, the V gene TRBV7-3; TRBD2 might be the D (6 bases). CDR3 size: 20 residues. Trimming shortened V by 6 bases and J by 4 bases, and 33 bases separated the two germline ends. Germline V gene data show CDR1 as SGHTA and CDR2 as FQGTGA. Here the CDR3 DNA reads TGTGCCAGCAGTTTGCCCCTCCTAGCGTCCGAGGCCGATGGGGGAGAGACCCAGTACTTC. Translation gives CASSLPLLASEADGGETQYF.

In this sample, this clonotype turned up many times. The J gene is TRBJ1-5, the V gene TRBV20-1, with D maybe TRBD1 (5 bases). The germline gives CDR1 DFQATT, CDR2 SNEGSKA (reference sequence). The CDR3 has 11 residues. V gave up 2 bases and J gave up 11 bases, with 10 bases separating them. CDR3 nucleotide sequence: TGCAGTGCTAGATGGGGCTTGACCCAGCATTTT. This gives the protein CSARWGLTQHF.

The table lists this clonotype with many counts. The germline gene is not matched at one end of the junction; a read error may be the cause. This chain connects TRBV11-2 to TRBJ2-7, with a tentative D call TRBD1 (6 bases). The V gene's germline CDR1 is SGHAT and CDR2 FQNNGV. CDR3 length equals 12 residues. CDR3: CASSHSLDRGHF. The CDR3 DNA follows: TGTGCCAGCAGCCACTCCTTGGACAGAGGCCACTTC. Variable domain in full (rest from reference TRBV11-2 and TRBJ2-7): EAGVAQSPRYKIIEKRQSVAFWCNPISGHATLYWYQQILGQGPKLLIQFQNNGVVDDSQLPKDRFSAERLKGVDSTLKIQPAKLEDSAVYLCASSHSLDRGHFGPGTRLTVT.

This clonotype was seen at least ten times. Germline and junction disagree at one end, which may indicate a read error. The chain combines TRBV7-3 with TRBJ2-1, with D maybe TRBD1 (6 bases). The CDR3 loop spans 15 amino acids. Germline V lookup: CDR1 SGHTA, CDR2 FQGTGA. In DNA form, the CDR3 reads TGTGCCAGCAGCTTAGATGGGGGCTCCGACAATGAGCAGTTCTTC. Its protein is CASSLDGGSDNEQFF.

The J gene is TRBJ1-5, the V gene TRBV20-1, with no clear D. The CDR3 runs to 15 residues. CDR1 DFQATT and CDR2 SNEGSKA come from the germline V gene (reference sequence). V lost 2 bases to trimming and J lost 1 base, with 12 bases between them. CDR3 in amino acids: CSARPEGRSNQPQHF. The CDR3 DNA sequence: TGCAGTGCTAGACCTGAGGGCAGAAGCAATCAGCCCCAGCATTTT.

This clonotype was recorded at least ten times. The chain employs TRBV18 and TRBJ1-5, with D unresolved. Trimming stripped 2 bases from V and 4 bases from J, with 6 bases between. The germline V gene encodes CDR1 KGHSH and CDR2 LQKENI. This CDR3 contains 13 residues. As DNA, the CDR3 is TGTGCCAGCTCACCATTATGGAATCAGCCCCAGCATTTT. Translation: CASSPLWNQPQHF.

In its sample, this clonotype was seen many times. This chain uses TRBV7-2 with TRBJ2-2; the D is unclear. CDR1 and CDR2 (germline): SGHTA, FQGNSA. The CDR3 consists of 12 residues. The V end was cut by 5 bases, the J end by 7 bases, with 8 bases between. DNA of the CDR3: TGTGCCAGCAGCAGGCCCTTCGGGGAGCTGTTTTTT. Its protein is CASSRPFGELFF.

This rearrangement joins TRBV6-2 or TRBV6-3 to TRBJ2-3, with 10 bases that match TRBD2. Germline V CDR1 and CDR2: MNHEY, SVGEGT. Trimming cost V 6 bases and J 6 bases; bases outside gene matches: 12. The CDR3 totals 16 residues. The CDR3 protein is CASSSLAGVGSDTQYF. Here the CDR3 DNA reads TGTGCCAGCAGCTCCCTAGCGGGGGTGGGCTCGGATACGCAGTATTTT.

The CDR3: CASSQKRTGALAGPPSYNEQFF. The CDR3 DNA reads TGTGCCAGCAGCCAGAAGAGGACAGGGGCACTAGCGGGCCCCCCCTCCTACAATGAGCAGTTCTTC. V and J are TRBV14 and TRBJ2-1; D may correspond to TRBD1 or TRBD2 (9 bases each). CDR3 size: 22 residues. The V end was cut by 3 bases, the J end by 0 bases, with 30 bases between. The germline CDR1 and CDR2 sequences are SGHDN and FVKESK.

This clonotype was seen ten or more times. The chain employs TRBV5-6 and TRBJ1-5; 7 bases line up with TRBD1. CDR1 SGHDT and CDR2 YYEEEE come from the germline V gene. This CDR3 spans 16 amino acids. The V segment lost 4 bases and the J segment 4 bases; nucleotides outside the gene matches: 11. CDR3 protein: CASSLYRDSRNQPQHF. The CDR3 nucleotides are TGTGCCAGCAGCCTATACCGGGACAGTCGAAATCAGCCCCAGCATTTT.

This clonotype was detected many times. The rearrangement links TRBV7-9 to TRBJ2-5, with 8 bases matching TRBD2. Trimming cost V 5 bases and J 5 bases; bases outside gene matches: 10. This CDR3 is built from 15 residues. Germline loops: CDR1 SEHNR, CDR2 FQNEAQ (reference sequence). CDR3 residues: CASSRPSGSWETQYF. CDR3 DNA sequence: TGTGCCAGCAGCCGACCCAGCGGGAGTTGGGAGACCCAGTACTTC.

In this sample, this clonotype turned up many times. The chain links TRBV3-1 to TRBJ2-3; tentative D call: TRBD2 (6 bases). The germline V gene has CDR1 LGHDT and CDR2 YNNKEL (reference sequence). Trimming shortened V by 4 bases and J by 3 bases, and 8 bases separated the two germline ends. CDR3 size: 13 residues. The CDR3 nucleotides are TGTGCCAGCAGCCTTGGACTAACAGATACGCAGTATTTT. Residues: CASSLGLTDTQYF.

There are many counts of this clonotype. The chain employs TRBV14 and TRBJ1-4; unclear D gene. Germline assignment: CDR1 SGHDN and CDR2 FVKESK. The CDR3 spans 12 residues. V was cut by 4 bases and J by 7 bases, with 7 bases left in between. CDR3 DNA sequence: TGTGCCAGCAGCCCAAAGGGTGAAAAACTGTTTTTT. It yields the protein CASSPKGEKLFF.

The table lists this clonotype with many counts. The chain uses TRBV4-1 and TRBJ1-2; no firm D call. CDR3 length equals 15 residues. Trimming took off 0 bases at V and 4 bases at J, with 12 bases between the two ends. Germline-derived CDR1 and CDR2 are MGHRA and YSYEKL. The CDR3 DNA follows: TGCGCCAGCAGCCAAGAAGTGGGCGTCGGCTATGGCTACACCTTC. Translating gives CASSQEVGVGYGYTF.

This clonotype was recorded many times. The rearrangement joins TRBV12-3 or TRBV12-4 to TRBJ2-2, with TRBD2 matching over 10 bases. The CDR3 covers 17 residues. With V trimmed by 6 bases and J by 4 bases, 11 bases remained unmatched. CDR3 amino acids: CASSKSSGSGSTGELFF. In nucleotides, the CDR3 is TGTGCCAGCAGCAAATCTAGCGGGAGTGGTAGCACCGGGGAGCTGTTTTTT.

This clonotype has at least ten counts. The gene calls are TRBV5-3 and TRBJ2-2; D uncertain. TRBV5-3 is assigned to the ORF class and has an uncertain function. V was clipped by 1 base and J by 0 bases, with 10 bases between them. The CDR3 extends over 16 amino acids. The CDR3: CARSLIREPNTGELFF. CDR3 nucleotides: TGTGCCAGAAGCTTGATAAGGGAACCGAACACCGGGGAGCTGTTTTTT.